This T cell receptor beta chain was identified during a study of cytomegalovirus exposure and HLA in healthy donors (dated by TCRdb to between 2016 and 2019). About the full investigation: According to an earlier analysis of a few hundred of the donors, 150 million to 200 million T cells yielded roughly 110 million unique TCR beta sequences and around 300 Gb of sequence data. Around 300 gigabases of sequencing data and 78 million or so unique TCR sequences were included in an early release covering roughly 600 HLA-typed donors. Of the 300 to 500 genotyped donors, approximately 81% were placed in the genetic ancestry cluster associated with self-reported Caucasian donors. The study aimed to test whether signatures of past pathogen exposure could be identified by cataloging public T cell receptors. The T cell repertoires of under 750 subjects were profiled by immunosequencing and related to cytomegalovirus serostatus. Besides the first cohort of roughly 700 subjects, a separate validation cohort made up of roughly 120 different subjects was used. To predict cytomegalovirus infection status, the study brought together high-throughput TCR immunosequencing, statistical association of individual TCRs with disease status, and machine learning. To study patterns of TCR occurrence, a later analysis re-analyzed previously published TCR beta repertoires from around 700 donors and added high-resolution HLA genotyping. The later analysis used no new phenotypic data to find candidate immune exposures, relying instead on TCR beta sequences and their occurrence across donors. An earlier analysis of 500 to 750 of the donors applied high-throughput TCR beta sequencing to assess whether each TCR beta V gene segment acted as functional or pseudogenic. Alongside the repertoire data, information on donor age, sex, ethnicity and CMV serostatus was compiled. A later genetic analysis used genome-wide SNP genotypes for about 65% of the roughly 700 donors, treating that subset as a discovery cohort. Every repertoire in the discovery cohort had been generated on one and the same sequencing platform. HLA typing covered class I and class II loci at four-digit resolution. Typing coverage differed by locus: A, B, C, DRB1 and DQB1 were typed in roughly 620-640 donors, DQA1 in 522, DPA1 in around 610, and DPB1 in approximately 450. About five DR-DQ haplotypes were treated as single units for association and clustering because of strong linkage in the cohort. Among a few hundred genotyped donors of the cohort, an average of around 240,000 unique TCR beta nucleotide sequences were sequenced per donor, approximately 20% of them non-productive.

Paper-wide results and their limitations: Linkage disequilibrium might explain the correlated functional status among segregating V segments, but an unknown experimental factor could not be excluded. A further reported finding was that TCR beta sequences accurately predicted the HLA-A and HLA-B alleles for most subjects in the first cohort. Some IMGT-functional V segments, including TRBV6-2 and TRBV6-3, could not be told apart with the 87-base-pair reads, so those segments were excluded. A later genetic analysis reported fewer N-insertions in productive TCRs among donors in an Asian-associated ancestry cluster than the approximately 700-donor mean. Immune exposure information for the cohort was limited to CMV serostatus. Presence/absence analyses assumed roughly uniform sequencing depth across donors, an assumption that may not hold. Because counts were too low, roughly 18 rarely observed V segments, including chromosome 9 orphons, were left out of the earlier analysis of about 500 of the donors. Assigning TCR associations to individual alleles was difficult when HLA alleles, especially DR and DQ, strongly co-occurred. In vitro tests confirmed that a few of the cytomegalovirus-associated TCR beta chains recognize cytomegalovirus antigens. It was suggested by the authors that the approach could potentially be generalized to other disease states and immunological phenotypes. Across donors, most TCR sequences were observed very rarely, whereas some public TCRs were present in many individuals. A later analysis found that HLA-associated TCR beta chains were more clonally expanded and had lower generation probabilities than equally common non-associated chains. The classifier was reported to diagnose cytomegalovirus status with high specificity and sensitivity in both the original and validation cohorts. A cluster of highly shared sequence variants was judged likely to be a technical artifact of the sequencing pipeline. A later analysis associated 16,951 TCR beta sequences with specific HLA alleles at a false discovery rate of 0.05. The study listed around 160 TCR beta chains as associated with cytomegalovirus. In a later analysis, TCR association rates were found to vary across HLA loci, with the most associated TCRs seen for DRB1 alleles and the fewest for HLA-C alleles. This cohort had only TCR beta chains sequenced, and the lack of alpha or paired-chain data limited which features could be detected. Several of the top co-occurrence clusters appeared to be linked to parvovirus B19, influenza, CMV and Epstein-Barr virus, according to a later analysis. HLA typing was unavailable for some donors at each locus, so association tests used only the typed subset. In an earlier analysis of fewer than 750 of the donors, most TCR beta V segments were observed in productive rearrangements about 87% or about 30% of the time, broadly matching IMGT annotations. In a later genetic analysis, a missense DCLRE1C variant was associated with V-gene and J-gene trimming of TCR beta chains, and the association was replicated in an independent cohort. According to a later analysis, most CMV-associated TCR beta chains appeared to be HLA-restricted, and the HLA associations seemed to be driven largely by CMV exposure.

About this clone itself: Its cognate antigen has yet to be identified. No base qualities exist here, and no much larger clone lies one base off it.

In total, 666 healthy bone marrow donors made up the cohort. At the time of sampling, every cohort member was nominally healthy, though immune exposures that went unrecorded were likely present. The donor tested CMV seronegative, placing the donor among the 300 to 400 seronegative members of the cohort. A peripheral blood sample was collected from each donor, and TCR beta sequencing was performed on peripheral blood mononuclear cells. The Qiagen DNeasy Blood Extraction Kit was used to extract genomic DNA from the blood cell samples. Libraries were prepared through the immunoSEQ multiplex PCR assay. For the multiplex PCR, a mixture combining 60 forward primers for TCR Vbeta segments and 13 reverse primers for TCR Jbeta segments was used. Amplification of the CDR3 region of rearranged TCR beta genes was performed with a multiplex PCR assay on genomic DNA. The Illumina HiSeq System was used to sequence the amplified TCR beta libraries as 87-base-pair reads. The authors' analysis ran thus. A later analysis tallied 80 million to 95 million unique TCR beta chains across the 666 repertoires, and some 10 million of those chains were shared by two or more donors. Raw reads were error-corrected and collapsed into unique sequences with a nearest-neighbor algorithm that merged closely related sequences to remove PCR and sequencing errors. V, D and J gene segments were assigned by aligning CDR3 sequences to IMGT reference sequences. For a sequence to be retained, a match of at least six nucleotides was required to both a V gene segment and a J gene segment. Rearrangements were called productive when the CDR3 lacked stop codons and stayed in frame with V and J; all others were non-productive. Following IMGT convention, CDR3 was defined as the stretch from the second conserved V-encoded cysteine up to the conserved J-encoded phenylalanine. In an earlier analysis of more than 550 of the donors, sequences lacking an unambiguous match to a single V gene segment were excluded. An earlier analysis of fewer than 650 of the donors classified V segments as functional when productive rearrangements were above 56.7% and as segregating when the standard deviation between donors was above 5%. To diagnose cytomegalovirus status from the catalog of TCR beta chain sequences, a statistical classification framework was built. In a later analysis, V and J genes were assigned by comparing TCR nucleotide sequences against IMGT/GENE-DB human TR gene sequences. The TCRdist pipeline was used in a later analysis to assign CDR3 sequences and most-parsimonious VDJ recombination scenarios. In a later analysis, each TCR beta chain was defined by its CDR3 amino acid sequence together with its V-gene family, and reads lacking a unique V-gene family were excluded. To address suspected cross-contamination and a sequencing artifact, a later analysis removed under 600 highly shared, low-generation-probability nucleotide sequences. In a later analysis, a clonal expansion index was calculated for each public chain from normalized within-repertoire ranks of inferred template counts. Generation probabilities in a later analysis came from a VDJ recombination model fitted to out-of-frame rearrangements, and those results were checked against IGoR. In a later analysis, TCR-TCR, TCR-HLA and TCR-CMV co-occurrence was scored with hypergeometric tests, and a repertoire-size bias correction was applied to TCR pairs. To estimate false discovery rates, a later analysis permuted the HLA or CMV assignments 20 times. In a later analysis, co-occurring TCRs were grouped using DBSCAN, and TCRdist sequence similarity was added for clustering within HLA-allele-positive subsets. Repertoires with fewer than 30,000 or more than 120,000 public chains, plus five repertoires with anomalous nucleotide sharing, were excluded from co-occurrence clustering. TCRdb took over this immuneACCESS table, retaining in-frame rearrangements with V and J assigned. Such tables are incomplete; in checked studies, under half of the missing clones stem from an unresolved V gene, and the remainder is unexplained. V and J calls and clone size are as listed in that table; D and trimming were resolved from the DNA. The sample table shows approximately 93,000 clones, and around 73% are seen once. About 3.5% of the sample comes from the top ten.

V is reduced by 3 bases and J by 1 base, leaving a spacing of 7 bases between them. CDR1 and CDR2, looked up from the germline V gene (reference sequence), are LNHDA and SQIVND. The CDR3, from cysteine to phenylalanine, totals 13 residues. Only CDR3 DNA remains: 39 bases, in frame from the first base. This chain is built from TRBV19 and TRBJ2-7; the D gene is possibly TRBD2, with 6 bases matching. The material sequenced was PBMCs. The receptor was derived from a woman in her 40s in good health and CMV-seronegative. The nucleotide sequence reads TGTGCCAGTAGTATCGGGGGATCCTACGAGCAGTACTTC. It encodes CASSIGGSYEQYF.